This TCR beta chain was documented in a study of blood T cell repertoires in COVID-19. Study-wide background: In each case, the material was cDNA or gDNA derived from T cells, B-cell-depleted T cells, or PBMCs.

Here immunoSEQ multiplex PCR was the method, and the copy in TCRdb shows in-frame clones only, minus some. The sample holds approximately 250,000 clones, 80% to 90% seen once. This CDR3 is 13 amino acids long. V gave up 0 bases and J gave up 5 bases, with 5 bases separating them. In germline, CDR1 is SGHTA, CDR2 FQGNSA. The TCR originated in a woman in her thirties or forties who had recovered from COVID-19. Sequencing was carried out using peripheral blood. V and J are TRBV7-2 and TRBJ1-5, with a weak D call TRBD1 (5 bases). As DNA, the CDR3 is TGTGCCAGCAGCTTAGCAGGGGATCAGCCCCAGCATTTT. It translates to CASSLAGDQPQHF. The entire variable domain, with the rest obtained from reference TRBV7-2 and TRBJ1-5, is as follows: GAGVSQSPSNKVTEKGKDVELRCDPISGHTALYWYRQSLGQGLEFLIYFQGNSAPDKSGLPSDRFSAERTGGSVSTLTIQRTQQEDSAVYLCASSLAGDQPQHFGDGTRLSIL.